The text below deals with one T cell receptor (beta chain). The antigen is not known. The data originate from a study of cytomegalovirus exposure and HLA in healthy donors. Study findings and constraints: Several top significant clusters appeared, in a later analysis, to be linked to common viral pathogens. The study designated 150 or so TCR beta chains cytomegalovirus-associated. In vitro assays verified that a few CMV-associated chains recognized CMV antigens specifically.

Both 60 Vbeta primers and 13 Jbeta primers went into the PCR. TCRdb's table, derived via immunoSEQ multiplex PCR, lists solely in-frame clones and lacks some. Of about 170,000 clones listed, over 75% are singletons. The clonotype originates from a woman aged 45-65 years in good health and CMV-seropositive. Sequenced input: PBMCs.

Written as DNA, the CDR3 is TGTGCCAGCAGTTGGGGGGGCCGTGACAATGAGCAGTTCTTC. Translating it yields CASSWGGRDNEQFF. The chain links TRBV6-6 to TRBJ2-1; weak D call: TRBD2 (7 bases). CDR1 is MNHNY, CDR2 SVGAGI, per germline (reference sequence). This CDR3 region has 14 residues. With 4 bases removed from V and 5 bases from J, the gap between germline ends came to 12 bases.